The 26 T cell receptor beta chains in this list originate from one sample, sequenced in a study of T cells in Graves' hyperthyroidism and ophthalmopathy. Amplification targeted TCR beta CDR3 regions from RNA transcripts. Primed by the HTBI set, a first-round RT-PCR was run on the TCR CDR3. TCRdb reanalysed the multiplex PCR reads using MiXCR and keeps one entry per CDR3 protein. Of 500,000 to 650,000 distinct CDR3 sequences listed, 14% are singletons. What was sequenced was blood. Receptors were obtained from a woman between 50 and 59 years old with Graves' ophthalmopathy.

The J gene is TRBJ2-7, the V gene TRBV7-6, with 15 bases identical to TRBD2. Germline loops: CDR1 SGHVS, CDR2 FNYEAQ. The CDR3 extends over 17 amino acids. V shed 5 bases, J shed 3 bases, and the junction held 8 bases outside the gene matches. This CDR3 is CASSKGLAGGGGYEQYF. CDR3 coding DNA: TGTGCCAGCAGCAAGGGACTAGCGGGAGGAGGTGGCTACGAGCAGTACTTC.

Many counts were recorded for this clonotype. V gene TRBV28 combines with J gene TRBJ2-1; D is uncertain. Trimming removed 2 bases from V and 4 bases from J, with 3 bases in between. Germline CDR1 is MDHEN and CDR2 is SYDVKM. CDR3 length: 12 amino acids. Here the CDR3 DNA reads TGTGCCAGCAGTTTAGTGTACAATGAGCAGTTCTTC. Protein product: CASSLVYNEQFF.

This clonotype was recorded many times. This chain uses TRBV30 with TRBJ1-1; the match to TRBD1 covers 11 bases. Germline V gene lookup returns CDR1 GTSNPN and CDR2 SVGIG (reference sequence). CDR3 size: 12 residues. The V and J ends lost 3 bases and 11 bases, in that order; junction bases with no gene match: 5. In DNA, the CDR3 is TGTGCCTGGAGATGGACAGGGGGCATCGCTTTCTTT. Translated: CAWRWTGGIAFF.

This clonotype was counted at least ten times. The chain employs TRBV6-1 and TRBJ2-7, with D uncertain. Germline CDR1 and CDR2: MNHNS and SASEGT. V was shortened by 5 bases and J by 2 bases, with 16 bases between the two germline ends. CDR3 size: 15 residues. CDR3 coding DNA: TGTGCCAGCAGTACGCCCGGCAGGAACACCTACGAGCAGTACTTC. Translation gives CASSTPGRNTYEQYF.

This clonotype has a handful of counts. V gene TRBV4-1 combines with J gene TRBJ2-7, with a tentative D call TRBD2 (6 bases). Germline-derived CDR1 and CDR2 are MGHRA and YSYEKL. The CDR3 is 16 amino acids. Trimming left V 0 bases short and J 3 bases short, with 15 bases between. In DNA form, the CDR3 reads TGCGCCAGCAGCCAAGACGTCGGGGGAGCGGACTACGAGCAGTACTTC. It specifies CASSQDVGGADYEQYF.

This rearrangement joins TRBV4-1 to TRBJ2-5; D assignment may be TRBD1 or TRBD2 (6 bases each). V was trimmed by 2 bases and J by 0 bases, leaving 16 bases between them. This CDR3 contains 17 residues. Germline V gene sequence: CDR1 MGHRA, CDR2 YSYEKL. The CDR3 DNA sequence: TGCGCCAGCAGCCAACGTAGCCGGGGGCTCCACCAAGAGACCCAGTACTTC. Its protein product is CASSQRSRGLHQETQYF.

This clonotype was detected ten times or more. The chain links TRBV2 to TRBJ2-5, with 15 bases fitting TRBD2. The CDR3 contains 17 residues. Germline V lookup: CDR1 SNHLY, CDR2 FYNNEI. J lost 3 bases, V lost 1 base, and 3 bases had no gene match. The CDR3 loop reads CASSEGTSGRAKETQYF. In DNA form, the CDR3 reads TGTGCCAGCAGTGAAGGGACTAGCGGGAGGGCCAAAGAGACCCAGTACTTC.

Many counts were recorded for this clonotype. The chain is built from TRBV20-1 and TRBJ2-3; D gene unclear. The germline gives CDR1 DFQATT, CDR2 SNEGSKA (reference sequence). V shed 5 bases and J shed 0 bases, with 18 bases lying between them. The CDR3 extends over 16 amino acids. CDR3 in amino acids: CSASPYASTSTDTQYF. DNA of the CDR3: TGCAGTGCTTCCCCCTACGCAAGCACTAGCACAGATACGCAGTATTTT.

V and J are TRBV28 and TRBJ1-2, with a tentative D call TRBD1 (5 bases). V shed 0 bases and J shed 4 bases, with 9 bases lying between them. CDR3 size: 14 residues. From germline, CDR1 is MDHEN and CDR2 SYDVKM. CDR3 region: CASSLWQGSYGYTF. CDR3 nucleotide sequence: TGTGCCAGCAGTTTATGGCAGGGTAGCTATGGCTACACCTTC.

The chain carries TRBV9 and TRBJ1-6, with D maybe TRBD1 (5 bases). This CDR3 spans 16 amino acids. Germline CDR1 SGDLS, CDR2 YYNGEE. Between the trimmed V and J ends, which lost 0 bases and 5 bases, there was a span of 12 bases. CDR3: CASSVVAGLDNSPLHF. The DNA for the CDR3 is TGTGCCAGCAGCGTAGTGGCAGGGTTGGATAATTCACCCCTCCACTTT.

There are a few counts of this clonotype. This sequence joins TRBV7-9 and TRBJ2-1; TRBD2 agrees at 14 bases. V was pared by 8 bases and J by 5 bases, with 11 bases of the junction left unmatched. Germline V CDR1 and CDR2: SEHNR, FQNEAQ (reference sequence). CDR3 size: 17 residues. CDR3 sequence reads: CASRKTSGRAMDNEQFF. CDR3 coding DNA: TGTGCCAGCCGCAAGACTAGCGGGAGGGCAATGGACAATGAGCAGTTCTTC.

This clonotype was seen ten or more times. V is TRBV3-1 and J is TRBJ1-4; weak D call: TRBD1 (6 bases). The CDR3 totals 15 residues. Trimming removed 1 base from V and 4 bases from J, with 10 bases in between. Per germline, CDR1 LGHDT and CDR2 YNNKEL (reference sequence). The CDR3 sequence is CASSQARRGNEKLFF. Here the CDR3 DNA reads TGTGCCAGCAGCCAAGCACGCAGGGGTAATGAAAAACTGTTTTTT.

The genes are TRBV10-3 and TRBJ2-7; 9 bases are shared with TRBD2. Germline CDR1 ENHRY, CDR2 SYGVKD. V lost 4 bases to trimming and J lost 0 bases; unmatched junction nucleotides: 10. This CDR3 is built from 17 residues. DNA of the CDR3: TGTGCCATCAGTGGTCCGGGACTAGCAAGGAGCTCCTACGAGCAGTACTTC. Translation: CAISGPGLARSSYEQYF.

This clonotype was counted at least ten times. The chain links TRBV6-1 to TRBJ2-1, with 8 bases lining up with TRBD2. The CDR3 extends over 15 amino acids. CDR1 and CDR2 from the germline V gene are MNHNS and SASEGT. The V segment lost 6 bases and the J segment 4 bases; nucleotides outside the gene matches: 8. The CDR3 DNA reads TGTGCCAGCAGATTCGGCGGGAGGCTTTACAATGAGCAGTTCTTC. This encodes CASRFGGRLYNEQFF.

There are a few counts of this clonotype. The chain is built from TRBV6-1 and TRBJ2-7; TRBD1 agrees at 11 bases. With V trimmed by 6 bases and J by 4 bases, 5 bases remained unmatched. The length of the CDR3 is 14 residues. Per germline, CDR1 MNHNS and CDR2 SASEGT. The CDR3 nucleotides are TGTGCCAGCAGGGGACAGGGGGAGGGTTACGAGCAGTACTTC. As protein: CASRGQGEGYEQYF.

Comments on this clonotype: This may come from a read error, since a much larger clone is one base off. The chain is built from TRBV12-3 or TRBV12-4 and TRBJ2-7; D not resolved. CDR3 length: 13 amino acids. CDR3 protein: CASSGSTSYERYF. For the CDR3, the DNA is TGTGCCAGCAGTGGGTCCACCTCCTACGAGCGGTACTTC.

The table lists this clonotype with many counts. The chain joins TRBV20-1 to TRBJ2-7, with D unclear. Germline-derived CDR1 and CDR2 are DFQATT and SNEGSKA (reference sequence). Trimming shortened V by 0 bases and J by 0 bases, and 3 bases separated the two germline ends. There are 12 residues in the CDR3. CDR3: CSARENSYEQYF. Written as DNA, the CDR3 is TGCAGTGCTAGAGAAAACTCCTACGAGCAGTACTTC.

Ten or more counts support this clonotype. The chain couples TRBV20-1 to TRBJ2-2; D possibly corresponds to TRBD2 (6 bases). Germline CDR1 and CDR2: DFQATT and SNEGSKA (reference sequence). The CDR3 is made up of 13 amino acids. V lost 5 bases, J lost 2 bases, and 9 bases lay in between. CDR3 in amino acids: CSASGRNTGELFF. As DNA, the CDR3 is TGCAGTGCTTCCGGGAGAAACACCGGGGAGCTGTTTTTT.

In this sample, this clonotype turned up a few times. This chain links TRBV6-2 or TRBV6-3 with TRBJ1-2; TRBD1 might be the D (6 bases). Germline V CDR1 and CDR2: MNHEY, SVGEGT. V shed 0 bases and J shed 3 bases, with 14 bases lying between them. The CDR3 runs to 16 residues. The CDR3 protein is CASSYSRTDTHYGYTF. For the CDR3, the DNA is TGTGCCAGCAGTTACTCGAGGACAGATACTCACTATGGCTACACCTTC.

This clonotype was picked up many times. The rearrangement joins TRBV7-8 to TRBJ2-3, with a weak D call TRBD2 (5 bases). The CDR3 length is 16 residues. With 4 bases removed from V and 0 bases from J, the gap between germline ends came to 14 bases. Germline CDR1 reads SGHVS; CDR2 reads FQNEAQ. The CDR3 nucleotides are TGTGCCAGCAGCTCGAGGACTGGCGGTAGCACAGATACGCAGTATTTT. It encodes CASSSRTGGSTDTQYF.

In its sample, this clonotype was seen many times. The CDR3: CASKPTGPHEQFF. The CDR3 region has the DNA TGTGCCAGCAAACCAACGGGACCGCATGAGCAGTTCTTC. This chain connects TRBV12-3 or TRBV12-4 to TRBJ2-1; D is tentatively TRBD1 or TRBD2 (5 bases each). Trimming cost V 7 bases and J 8 bases, with 15 bases left between them. This CDR3 spans 13 amino acids.

On this clonotype: Since a much larger clone is just one base distant, this may be a read error. The chain uses TRBV7-9 and TRBJ2-2, with 12 bases that match TRBD2. CDR3 size: 18 residues. From germline, CDR1 is SEHNR and CDR2 FQNEAQ (reference sequence). V was clipped by 8 bases and J by 4 bases; unmatched bases: 14. Written as DNA, the CDR3 is TGTGCCAGCGGACGACCGACTAGCGGGAGTCCTAGCACCGGGGAGCTGTTTTTT. It specifies CASGRPTSGSPSTGELFF.

V usage is TRBV9 and J usage is TRBJ2-1, with 13 bases fitting TRBD2. CDR3 length: 15 amino acids. Germline lookup yields CDR1 SGDLS and CDR2 YYNGEE. V shed 3 bases, J shed 8 bases, and the junction held 5 bases outside the gene matches. The CDR3 is CASSAGLAGLHEQFF. Written as DNA, the CDR3 is TGTGCCAGCAGCGCGGGACTAGCGGGATTGCATGAGCAGTTCTTC.

This clonotype appeared many times. The rearrangement links TRBV7-8 to TRBJ2-1, with 7 bases that match TRBD2. CDR1 and CDR2 from the germline V gene are SGHVS and FQNEAQ. Germline trimming cut 3 bases from V and 7 bases from J; bases unmatched to any gene: 9. The CDR3 extends over 15 amino acids. CDR3 protein: CASSFSAGVVNEQFF. In DNA, the CDR3 is TGTGCCAGCAGCTTTTCGGCGGGAGTTGTGAATGAGCAGTTCTTC.

The chain employs TRBV18 and TRBJ1-2; D unclear. Germline V lookup: CDR1 KGHSH, CDR2 LQKENI. This CDR3 region has 14 residues. The germline V and J ends were trimmed by 0 bases and 3 bases, with 8 bases remaining between them. CDR3 sequence reads: CASSPPQRHYGYTF. The CDR3 bases are TGTGCCAGCTCACCACCCCAAAGGCACTATGGCTACACCTTC.

This clonotype was counted ten times or more. This chain joins TRBV12-3 or TRBV12-4 and TRBJ2-1; 12 bases align to TRBD2. V trimming: 6 bases; J trimming: 4 bases; junction bases outside the gene matches: 13. CDR3 length: 18 residues. The DNA of the CDR3 is TGTGCCAGCAGCCGGCGTTCCGGGACTAGCGGGCCTTACAATGAGCAGTTCTTC. The encoded protein is CASSRRSGTSGPYNEQFF.